The present TCR beta chain was sequenced within a study of molecular identifiers for immune sequencing clone quantification. TCRdb re-analysed the PCR reads in MiXCR, keeping a single row per CDR3 protein. The table shows about 640,000 distinct CDR3 sequences, with less than 20% occurring only once. This clonotype was seen ten or more times. The CDR3 loop spans 15 amino acids. The germline CDR1 and CDR2 sequences are MGHRA and YSYEKL. Trimming pared 4 bases from V and 3 bases from J, leaving 16 bases between. The sequenced material came from naive CD8+ T cells from blood, with Jurkat cell RNA spiked in. Subset noted: FACS-sorted CD8+CD4-CCR7+CD45RA+ naive T cells. V and J are TRBV4-1 and TRBJ2-7; D might be TRBD2 (7 bases). The source of this sequence is a human donor in good health. Some libraries in this study had Jurkat cell RNA spiked in. CDR3 residues: CASSPLLGGDYEQYF. The CDR3 region has the DNA TGCGCCAGCAGCCCCTTACTAGGGGGGGACTACGAGCAGTACTTC.